This note documents a single T cell receptor (beta chain) sequence. The sample is drawn from a study of blood T cell repertoires in COVID-19. Study overall: T cells, B-cell-depleted T cells, or PBMCs supplied cDNA or gDNA.

This table comes from immunoSEQ multiplex PCR, and its TCRdb copy is limited to in-frame clones, with some not included. The sample shows roughly 200,000 clones, under 90% of them seen only once. Germline V CDR1 and CDR2: KGHSH, LQKENI. The CDR3 runs to 14 residues. Deletions cut 2 bases from V and 3 bases from J, with 7 bases between. This chain links TRBV18 with TRBJ1-4, with D tentatively TRBD1 (6 bases). Specimen: peripheral blood. The source of this sequence is an elderly man with acute or convalescent COVID-19. The CDR3: CASSPAGANEKLFF. CDR3 bases: TGTGCCAGCTCACCAGCAGGGGCTAATGAAAAACTGTTTTTT.